The entry below gives a single T cell receptor (beta chain) sequence along with its context. The antigen remains undetermined. The sample belongs to a study of CXCR3-negative and CXCR3-positive naive CD8 T cells. The method, 5' RACE with UMI labels, was used to prepare the TRB cDNA libraries. No DNA is given; TCRdb re-called the 5' RACE reads and lists each CDR3 protein once. This table holds some 150,000 distinct CDR3 sequences. This CDR3 has 17 residues. CDR1 MNHEY and CDR2 SVGEGT come from the germline V gene. At hundreds of thousands of cells each, triplicate sorts were carried out for each CD8+ T cell subset. Study results and caveats: In CXCR3-positive naive cells, the TRB CDR3s were more hydrophobic than in CXCR3-negative naive cells. Naive subsets had comparable surface CD5; TCR strength was inferred from TRB CDR3 properties. Similarly elevated diversity marked both naive subsets, with memory CD8+ cells showing far lower diversity.

The clonotype comes from a human donor in good health. Some clones in this sample may be carry-over from other donors' samples. The sequencing input was naive CXCR3+ CD8+ T cells from blood. The subset here: CD45RO-CCR7+CD27+CD95- naive CD8+ T cells expressing CXCR3 (TNR3+). V and J are TRBV6-2 or TRBV6-3 and TRBJ2-1; TCRdb's assignment of TRBD2 cannot be checked, as there is no DNA. This CDR3 is CASSYPGLAGKNDEQFF.